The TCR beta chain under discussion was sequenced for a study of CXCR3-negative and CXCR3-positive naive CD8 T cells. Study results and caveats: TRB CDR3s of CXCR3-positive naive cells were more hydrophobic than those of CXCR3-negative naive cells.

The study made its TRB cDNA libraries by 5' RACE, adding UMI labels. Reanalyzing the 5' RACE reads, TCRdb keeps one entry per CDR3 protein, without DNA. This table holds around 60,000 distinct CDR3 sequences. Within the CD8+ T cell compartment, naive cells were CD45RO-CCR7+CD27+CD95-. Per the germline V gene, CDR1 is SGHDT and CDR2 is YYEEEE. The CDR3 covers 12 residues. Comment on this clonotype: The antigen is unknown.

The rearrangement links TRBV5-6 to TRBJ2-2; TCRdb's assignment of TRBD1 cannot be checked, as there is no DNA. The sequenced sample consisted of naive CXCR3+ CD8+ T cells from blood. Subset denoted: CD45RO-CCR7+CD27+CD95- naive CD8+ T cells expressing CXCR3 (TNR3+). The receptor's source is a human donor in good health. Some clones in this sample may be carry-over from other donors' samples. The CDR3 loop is CASSRANGELFF.